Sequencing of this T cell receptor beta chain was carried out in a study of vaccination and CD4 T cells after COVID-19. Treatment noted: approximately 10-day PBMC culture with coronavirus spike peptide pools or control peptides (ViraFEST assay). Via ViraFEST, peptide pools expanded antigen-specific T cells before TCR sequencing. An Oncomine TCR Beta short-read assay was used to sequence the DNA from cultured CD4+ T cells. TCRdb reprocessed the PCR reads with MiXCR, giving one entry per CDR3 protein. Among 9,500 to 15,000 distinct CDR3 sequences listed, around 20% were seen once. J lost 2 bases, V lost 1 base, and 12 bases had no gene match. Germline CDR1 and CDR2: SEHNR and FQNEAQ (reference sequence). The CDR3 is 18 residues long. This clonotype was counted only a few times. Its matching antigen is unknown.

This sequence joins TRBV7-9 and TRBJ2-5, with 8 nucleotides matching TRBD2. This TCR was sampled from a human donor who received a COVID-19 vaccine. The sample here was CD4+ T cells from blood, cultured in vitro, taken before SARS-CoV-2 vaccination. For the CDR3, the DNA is TGTGCCAGCAGCTTAGTCCGGGGGGGCACCGTCAGTCAAGAGACCCAGTACTTC. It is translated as CASSLVRGGTVSQETQYF. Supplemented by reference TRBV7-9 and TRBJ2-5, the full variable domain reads DTGVSQNPRHKITKRGQNVTFRCDPISEHNRLYWYRQTLGQGPEFLTYFQNEAQLEKSRLLSDRFSAERPKGSFSTLEIQRTEQGDSAMYLCASSLVRGGTVSQETQYFGPGTRLLVL.